Presented here are 19 T cell receptor beta chains from one specimen sequenced in a study of T cells in Graves' hyperthyroidism and ophthalmopathy. It was RNA transcripts that yielded the amplified TCR beta CDR3 regions. The HTBI set primed first-round TCR CDR3 RT-PCR. From the multiplex PCR reads, TCRdb called clonotypes with MiXCR, one entry per CDR3 protein. The table has a few hundred thousand distinct CDR3 sequences, roughly 46% seen once; the top ten hold around 20%. Sequencing input: peripheral blood or thyroid tissue (not recorded which). The receptor set was obtained from an adult woman with Graves' disease, either hyperthyroidism or ophthalmopathy (not recorded which).

Only one count was recorded for this clonotype. The chain employs TRBV10-1 and TRBJ1-1, with TRBD1 identical over 10 bases. Germline CDR1 WNHNN, CDR2 SYGVQD (reference sequence). With 7 bases clipped from V and 5 bases from J, the junction kept 4 bases outside the gene matches. This CDR3 is built from 13 residues. CDR3 loop: CASNGQGGTEAFF. The DNA of the CDR3 is TGCGCCAGCAATGGACAGGGGGGAACTGAAGCTTTCTTT.

This clonotype was counted ten times or more. The CDR3 DNA reads as TGTGCCAGCAGCGTAGGCCTGGCTGATTTGAACACTGAAGCTTTCTTT. Amino acids: CASSVGLADLNTEAFF. The chain couples TRBV9 to TRBJ1-1; D ambiguous. The CDR3 runs 16 residues. Germline loops: CDR1 SGDLS, CDR2 YYNGEE. The V end was cut by 0 bases, the J end by 0 bases, with 12 bases between.

In its sample, this clonotype was seen once. V is TRBV11-2 and J is TRBJ1-2; 11 positions agree with TRBD1. The CDR3 contains 15 residues. The germline V gene has CDR1 SGHAT and CDR2 FQNNGV. V shed 6 bases, J shed 5 bases, and the junction held 8 bases outside the gene matches. The CDR3 spells CASRTPGQGVYGYTF. For the CDR3, the DNA is TGTGCCAGCAGAACACCGGGACAGGGGGTTTATGGCTACACCTTC.

This clonotype appeared many times. The J gene is TRBJ2-3, the V gene TRBV24-1, with 8 bases that match TRBD2. The CDR3 has 16 residues. The germline gives CDR1 KGHDR, CDR2 SFDVKD. J was trimmed by 0 bases and V by 5 bases; bases with no gene match: 6. This CDR3 is CATSGMTSESTDTQYF. The DNA for the CDR3 is TGTGCCACCAGTGGTATGACTAGCGAAAGCACAGATACGCAGTATTTT.

This clonotype was seen at least ten times. This chain connects TRBV20-1 to TRBJ1-6; D unresolved. Germline lookup yields CDR1 DFQATT and CDR2 SNEGSKA (reference sequence). Deletions cut 6 bases from V and 8 bases from J, with 17 bases between. CDR3 length: 14 amino acids. The CDR3 sequence is CSAQAEGADSPLHF. The DNA for the CDR3 is TGCAGTGCCCAGGCGGAGGGCGCGGATTCACCCCTCCACTTT.

The chain couples TRBV7-2 to TRBJ1-5; 10 bases fit TRBD1. With V trimmed by 5 bases and J by 6 bases, 7 bases remained unmatched. This CDR3 spans 15 amino acids. Germline loops: CDR1 SGHTA, CDR2 FQGNSA. Here the CDR3 DNA reads TGTGCCAGCAGCAAGGGACAGGGGATTGGTCAGCCCCAGCATTTT. Protein sequence: CASSKGQGIGQPQHF.

The chain uses TRBV11-2 and TRBJ2-7; D possibly corresponds to TRBD2 (6 bases). Trimming pared 6 bases from V and 0 bases from J, leaving 12 bases between. Per the germline V gene, CDR1 is SGHAT and CDR2 is FQNNGV. The CDR3 sequence is 14 residues long. CDR3: CASSISGDSYEQYF. CDR3 bases: TGTGCCAGCAGTATTTCGGGGGACTCCTACGAGCAGTACTTC.

This clonotype was seen many times. The chain employs TRBV2 and TRBJ1-4; no reliable D call. V lost 6 bases to trimming and J lost 10 bases, with 9 bases between them. Germline assignment: CDR1 SNHLY and CDR2 FYNNEI. The CDR3 is made up of 11 amino acids. Here the CDR3 DNA reads TGTGCCAGCAGGGCAGTAGGAAAACTGTTTTTT. Amino acid sequence: CASRAVGKLFF.

The genes are TRBV10-3 and TRBJ1-1; TRBD1 might be the D (5 bases). The CDR3 is 12 amino acids. CDR1 is ENHRY, CDR2 SYGVKD, per germline. The germline V and J ends were trimmed by 2 bases and 8 bases, with 9 bases remaining between them. CDR3 sequence (DNA): TGTGCCATCAGTGAGGGGACCGCCGAAGCTTTCTTT. It is translated as CAISEGTAEAFF.

The chain links TRBV28 to TRBJ1-2; 8 bases are a match to TRBD1. The CDR3 spans 15 residues. With V trimmed by 5 bases and J by 1 base, 6 bases remained unmatched. CDR1 MDHEN and CDR2 SYDVKM come from the germline V gene. The CDR3 reads CASSEYTGGNYGYTF. CDR3 bases: TGTGCCAGCAGTGAATACACAGGGGGTAACTATGGCTACACCTTC.

This clonotype was recorded many times. This rearrangement joins TRBV4-1 to TRBJ1-2; D may be TRBD1 (6 bases). The germline V gene has CDR1 MGHRA and CDR2 YSYEKL. With 4 bases removed from V and 2 bases from J, the gap between germline ends came to 14 bases. The CDR3 runs 15 residues. The CDR3 reads CASSPRLGGNYGYTF. The DNA of the CDR3 is TGCGCCAGCAGCCCTCGCTTAGGGGGGAACTATGGCTACACCTTC.

DNA of the CDR3: TGTGCCAGCAGCAACACGCAGGGGTCTTTTTCACCCCTCCACTTT. Its translation is CASSNTQGSFSPLHF. The chain employs TRBV11-2 and TRBJ1-6; D is possibly TRBD1 (6 bases). The CDR3 consists of 15 residues. V lost 5 bases, J lost 9 bases, and 17 bases lay in between. From germline, CDR1 is SGHAT and CDR2 FQNNGV.

V gene TRBV7-3 combines with J gene TRBJ1-2; a possible D gene is TRBD1 (5 bases). Germline CDR1 and CDR2: SGHTA and FQGTGA. V gave up 6 bases and J gave up 5 bases, with 10 bases separating them. The CDR3 has 12 amino acids. CDR3 in amino acids: CASRQEKYGYTF. The CDR3 coding sequence is TGTGCCAGCAGACAGGAGAAATATGGCTACACCTTC.

Comments on this clonotype: An end of the junction does not agree with germline; a read error may underlie this. The rearrangement joins TRBV20-1 to TRBJ2-6; D call uncertain. The CDR3 contains 12 residues. Germline V CDR1 and CDR2: DFQATT, SNEGSKA (reference sequence). The CDR3 nucleotides are TGCAGTGCTAGAACCGGGCCCAGCCATGAAGCTTTC. It encodes CSARTGPSHEAF.

This clonotype has at least ten counts. The chain is built from TRBV7-2 and TRBJ2-7; the match to TRBD2 covers 11 bases. The trim removed 1 base at V and 5 bases at J, leaving 7 bases unmatched. The CDR3 spans 16 residues. The germline gives CDR1 SGHTA, CDR2 FQGNSA. The CDR3 region has the DNA TGTGCCAGCAGCTTAGGGGGGACTAGCGGATCCCACGAGCAGTACTTC. Translating it yields CASSLGGTSGSHEQYF.

Ten or more counts support this clonotype. This chain links TRBV6-1 with TRBJ1-2; D ambiguous. The CDR3 has 15 residues. V was shortened by 7 bases and J by 0 bases, with 15 bases between the two germline ends. Germline CDR1 reads MNHNS; CDR2 reads SASEGT. CDR3 loop: CASTKTGRTNYGYTF. Written as DNA, the CDR3 is TGTGCCAGCACCAAGACGGGCAGGACTAACTATGGCTACACCTTC.

The V call is TRBV29-1, the J call TRBJ2-2; D unclear. V was pared by 4 bases and J by 5 bases, with 8 bases between. The CDR3 length is 12 residues. CDR1 is SQVTM and CDR2 is ANQGSEA in the germline V gene. The CDR3 region is CSVVPLTGELFF. In DNA, the CDR3 is TGCAGCGTTGTCCCCCTTACCGGGGAGCTGTTTTTT.

CDR3 bases: TGTGCCAGCAGTTTATCTCGACCAGGCTCCTACGAGCAGTACTTC. This sequence encodes CASSLSRPGSYEQYF. This rearrangement joins TRBV28 to TRBJ2-7; D gene unclear. The CDR3 has 15 amino acids. From germline, CDR1 is MDHEN and CDR2 SYDVKM. The V end lost 1 base, the J end lost 0 bases, and 10 bases lay between the germline ends.

The CDR3: CASSVKGRADEQYF. The CDR3 region has the DNA TGTGCCAGCAGCGTAAAGGGCAGGGCAGACGAGCAGTACTTC. The chain uses TRBV9 and TRBJ2-7, with D maybe TRBD1 (5 bases). Trimming pared 1 base from V and 5 bases from J, leaving 13 bases between. The germline CDR1 and CDR2 sequences are SGDLS and YYNGEE. The CDR3 spans 14 residues.